The clone carrying this T cell receptor (beta chain) was seen just once. Clones were read by immunoSEQ multiplex PCR, and TCRdb kept only the in-frame ones, dropping some. The table records about 480,000 clones, approximately 79% of them present only once. Healthy adults negative for HIV, lacking recent acute infections or vaccinations, served as donors. These data come from a study of shared clonotypes between healthy human individuals. This CDR3 has 14 residues. Trimming removed 0 bases from V and 7 bases from J, with 12 bases in between. CDR1 is GTSNPN and CDR2 is SVGIG in the germline V gene (reference sequence).

The genes are TRBV30 and TRBJ1-4, with D possibly matching TRBD1 (5 bases). Sequenced: PBMCs. The source is a woman in her forties in good health. Some clones in this sample may be carry-over from other donors' samples. CDR3: CAWSVVSTGEKLFF. The CDR3 DNA follows: TGTGCCTGGAGTGTTGTCTCAACAGGTGAAAAACTGTTTTTT. Combining the CDR3 with reference TRBV30 and TRBJ1-4 gives the whole variable domain SQTIHQWPATLVQPVGSPLSLECTVEGTSNPNLYWYRQAAGRGLQLLFYSVGIGQISSEVPQNLSASRPQDRQFILSSKKLLLSDSGFYLCAWSVVSTGEKLFFGSGTQLSVL.